The 26 T cell receptor beta chains below all came from one sample that was sequenced in a study of regulatory T cells in long-lasting Graves disease (dated by TCRdb to the early 2020s). What the time point label conveys for this sample: newly diagnosed GD, antithyroid drugs for less than 3 months. For both TCR sequencing and RNA sequencing, RNA was extracted from PBMCs using TRIzol. The library was prepared using multiplex PCR. The reads were generated on an Illumina HiSeq 4000. CDR3 regions were amplified by Arm-PCR with iRepertoire HTBI primers to construct TCR beta libraries. TCRdb redid the processing of the public reads, applying fastp at Q25 and MiXCR, and retained in-frame beta chains. Each CDR3 protein gets just one entry, which takes the most common genes and DNA from the rows behind it. In this sample the table shows a few hundred thousand distinct CDR3 sequences, 12% of which occur a single time. The ten largest clones capture around 18% of the sample.

The sample was also reused in another study, on T cells in Graves' hyperthyroidism and ophthalmopathy.

Here the sequenced sample was peripheral blood mononuclear cells (PBMCs), taken at new diagnosis, from a patient treated with antithyroid drugs. The receptors were sampled from a woman aged 18-29 years with Graves disease. Donor details come from another sample of the same person, matched by shared clones.

This sequence joins TRBV12-5 and TRBJ2-1, with 7 bases identical to TRBD2. The CDR3 consists of 14 residues. J lost 3 bases, V lost 1 base, and 0 bases had no gene match. Germline values: CDR1 LGHNT, CDR2 FRNRAP. CDR3 sequence (DNA): TGTGCTAGTGGTTTGGGGGGGGGCTACAATGAGCAGTTCTTC. It yields the protein CASGLGGGYNEQFF.

This clonotype was picked up many times. The chain employs TRBV7-2 and TRBJ2-7; 14 bases match TRBD2. The CDR3 has 18 residues. V lost 0 bases and J lost 0; bases outside the gene matches: 4. Germline-derived CDR1 and CDR2 are SGHTA and FQGNSA. The CDR3 DNA follows: TGTGCCAGCAGCTTAGCGACTAGCGGGAGGGTATCCTCCTACGAGCAGTACTTC. This codes for CASSLATSGRVSSYEQYF.

The chain combines TRBV11-1 with TRBJ1-2, with D unresolved. The CDR3 runs to 17 residues. Germline V gene data show CDR1 as SGHAT and CDR2 as FQDESV (reference sequence). Trimming left V 3 bases short and J 4 bases short, with 21 bases between. The CDR3, as DNA: TGTGCCAGCAGCTTGCCTATGGACGCATCCACTCCCTATGGCTACACCTTC. This translates into CASSLPMDASTPYGYTF.

This clonotype was recorded many times. V and J are TRBV6-1 and TRBJ2-1; 7 bases match TRBD2. V dropped 8 bases and J dropped 10; count of bases not matched to a gene: 20. CDR3 size: 16 residues. CDR1 MNHNS and CDR2 SASEGT come from the germline V gene. The CDR3 DNA sequence: TGTGCCAGCCCCCGGTCCGGTCTAGCGGCGACGGGGGAGCAGTTCTTC. Its translation: CASPRSGLAATGEQFF.

This clonotype was detected many times. The gene calls are TRBV7-9 and TRBJ2-5, with TRBD1 as a possible D gene (6 bases). Germline lookup yields CDR1 SEHNR and CDR2 FQNEAQ (reference sequence). V was cut by 5 bases and J by 5 bases, with 18 bases left in between. The CDR3 runs to 15 residues. The CDR3 nucleotides read TGTGCCAGCAGCAGCAGGGGTACGGCTTGGGAGACCCAGTACTTC. This codes for CASSSRGTAWETQYF.

This clonotype came up many times. J is TRBJ1-5 and V is TRBV11-2; D gene ambiguous. The ends were cut back, 3 bases at V and 4 bases at J, with 4 bases in the middle. Germline CDR1 reads SGHAT; CDR2 reads FQNNGV. This CDR3 is 12 amino acids long. CDR3 loop: CASSFENQPQHF. CDR3 coding DNA: TGTGCCAGCAGCTTCGAAAATCAGCCCCAGCATTTT. The entire variable domain, with the rest obtained from reference TRBV11-2 and TRBJ1-5, is as follows: EAGVAQSPRYKIIEKRQSVAFWCNPISGHATLYWYQQILGQGPKLLIQFQNNGVVDDSQLPKDRFSAERLKGVDSTLKIQPAKLEDSAVYLCASSFENQPQHFGDGTRLSIL.

This clonotype was seen many times. The gene calls are TRBV6-5 and TRBJ2-1; D is perhaps TRBD2 (5 bases). The CDR3 runs to 13 residues. The germline gives CDR1 MNHEY, CDR2 SVGAGI. V was shortened by 4 bases and J by 8 bases, with 12 bases between the two germline ends. As DNA, the CDR3 is TGTGCCAGCAGTTTGTTGAGTAGCGATGAGCAGTTCTTC. Its protein is CASSLLSSDEQFF.

There are many counts of this clonotype. The chain uses TRBV6-5 and TRBJ2-1, with 10 bases matching TRBD2. With V trimmed by 0 bases and J by 7 bases, 6 bases remained unmatched. The CDR3 totals 16 residues. Germline V gives CDR1 MNHEY, CDR2 SVGAGI. CDR3 sequence: CASSYSSGGALNEQFF. CDR3 DNA: TGTGCCAGCAGTTACTCGAGCGGGGGGGCGCTGAATGAGCAGTTCTTC.

This clonotype was observed at least ten times. V usage is TRBV7-9 and J usage is TRBJ1-1; possible D gene TRBD1, 5 bases. Between the trimmed V and J ends, which lost 4 bases and 2 bases, there was a span of 14 bases. The CDR3 is made up of 15 amino acids. CDR1 is SEHNR, CDR2 FQNEAQ, per germline (reference sequence). CDR3 region: CASSSPGTINTEAFF. The CDR3 region has the DNA TGTGCCAGCAGCTCACCCGGGACCATTAACACTGAAGCTTTCTTT.

This clonotype has more than one count but fewer than ten. The rearrangement uses TRBV10-3 and TRBJ2-1; D is unresolved. Per germline, CDR1 ENHRY and CDR2 SYGVKD. With 5 bases removed from V and 0 bases from J, the gap between germline ends came to 11 bases. The CDR3 is 15 residues long. Written as DNA, the CDR3 is TGTGCCATCAGTATTAGACCTAGCTCCTACAATGAGCAGTTCTTC. It yields the protein CAISIRPSSYNEQFF.

There are many counts of this clonotype. The chain couples TRBV29-1 to TRBJ1-5; D is perhaps TRBD1 (6 bases). The CDR3 totals 13 residues. Trimming left V 6 bases short and J 4 bases short, with 13 bases between. Germline CDR1 and CDR2: SQVTM and ANQGSEA. CDR3 in amino acids: CSVSDSPNQPQHF. The CDR3 coding sequence is TGCAGCGTCTCGGACAGCCCAAATCAGCCCCAGCATTTT.

This clonotype was seen repeatedly, ten times or more. The chain is built from TRBV6-2 or TRBV6-3 and TRBJ1-5; 7 positions agree with TRBD1. The germline CDR1 and CDR2 sequences are MNHEY and SVGEGT. V was clipped by 5 bases and J by 15 bases; unmatched bases: 13. This CDR3 contains 13 residues. The CDR3 DNA reads as TGTGCCAGCAGTGCTCTGCCCGGGACAGCGCGGCATTTT. Translating gives CASSALPGTARHF.

This clonotype was recorded a few times. The chain recombines TRBV12-3 or TRBV12-4 with TRBJ2-3; D uncertain. V lost 5 bases, J lost 3 bases, and 12 bases lay in between. This CDR3 is 14 amino acids long. CDR3 region: CASSPQMGTDTQYF. CDR3 in DNA: TGTGCCAGCAGTCCCCAGATGGGTACAGATACGCAGTATTTT.

This clonotype was seen repeatedly, ten times or more. V is TRBV28 and J is TRBJ2-5; 10 bases are shared with TRBD1. The CDR3 runs to 15 residues. Unmatched junction bases numbered 7, after V lost 5 bases and J lost 4 bases. Germline V lookup: CDR1 MDHEN, CDR2 SYDVKM. As DNA, the CDR3 is TGTGCCAGCAGTGAGACAGGGGGCGTCAGAGAGACCCAGTACTTC. Translation: CASSETGGVRETQYF.

This clonotype has at least ten counts. The rearrangement links TRBV4-3 to TRBJ2-3, with TRBD2 identical over 16 bases. The germline V gene encodes CDR1 LGHNA and CDR2 YSLEER. The length of the CDR3 is 19 residues. With V trimmed by 4 bases and J by 4 bases, 11 bases remained unmatched. CDR3 sequence (DNA): TGCGCCAGCAGCCCCTACTTCGCCGGGACTAGCGGGGGGGCAGATACGCAGTATTTT. Amino acids: CASSPYFAGTSGGADTQYF.

This clonotype was observed many times. This chain uses TRBV13 with TRBJ1-1; no reliable D call. The germline CDR1 and CDR2 sequences are PRHDT and FYEKMQ (reference sequence). The length of the CDR3 is 15 residues. The ends were cut back, 5 bases at V and 0 bases at J, with 13 bases in the middle. CDR3 loop: CASSTGPRLNTEAFF. The DNA for the CDR3 is TGTGCCAGCAGCACCGGGCCAAGGTTGAACACTGAAGCTTTCTTT.

The sample holds many counts of this clonotype. The gene calls are TRBV7-9 and TRBJ1-5; D unresolved. The CDR3 covers 18 residues. Germline assignment: CDR1 SEHNR and CDR2 FQNEAQ (reference sequence). Trimming stripped 1 base from V and 0 bases from J, with 16 bases between. CDR3 DNA sequence: TGTGCCAGCAGCTTAGGTTATAGTGGCACTTTTAGCAATCAGCCCCAGCATTTT. It specifies CASSLGYSGTFSNQPQHF.

This clonotype was seen many times. V and J are TRBV15 and TRBJ1-2, with D possibly matching TRBD1 (5 bases). The CDR3 has 15 amino acids. Germline lookup yields CDR1 LNHNV and CDR2 YYDKDF (reference sequence). Between the trimmed V and J ends, which lost 4 bases and 8 bases, there was a span of 20 bases. CDR3 DNA sequence: TGTGCCACCAGCACCGCAACGACAAGGCGGGACGGCTACACCTTC. Protein: CATSTATTRRDGYTF. Supplemented by reference TRBV15 and TRBJ1-2, the full variable domain reads DAMVIQNPRYQVTQFGKPVTLSCSQTLNHNVMYWYQQKSSQAPKLLFHYYDKDFNNEADTPDNFQSRRPNTSFCFLDIRSPGLGDTAMYLCATSTATTRRDGYTFGSGTRLTVV.

Many counts were recorded for this clonotype. The chain is built from TRBV2 and TRBJ1-1, with a weak D call TRBD1 (5 bases). CDR3 length: 13 amino acids. Germline V gene sequence: CDR1 SNHLY, CDR2 FYNNEI. Trimming removed 6 bases at V and 5 bases at J, with 13 bases between. The CDR3 spells CASSRDSWTEAFF. CDR3 bases: TGTGCCAGCAGCCGAGACAGTTGGACTGAAGCTTTCTTT.

This clonotype was counted ten times or more. The chain has TRBV20-1 and TRBJ1-1; TRBD1 matches 9 bases. The CDR3 contains 16 residues. Germline V lookup: CDR1 DFQATT, CDR2 SNEGSKA (reference sequence). V lost 3 bases to trimming and J lost 0 bases; unmatched junction nucleotides: 8. The CDR3 protein is CSARGGTGWVNTEAFF. CDR3 in DNA: TGCAGTGCTAGGGGGGGGACAGGGTGGGTGAACACTGAAGCTTTCTTT.

In this sample, this clonotype turned up many times. The chain carries TRBV18 and TRBJ1-1; TRBD1 matches at 9 bases. Germline values: CDR1 KGHSH, CDR2 LQKENI. V was pared by 3 bases and J by 0 bases, with 5 bases of the junction left unmatched. This CDR3 is built from 16 residues. The CDR3 sequence: CASSPRQGGLNTEAFF. CDR3 coding DNA: TGTGCCAGCTCACCGCGACAGGGGGGATTGAACACTGAAGCTTTCTTT.

This clonotype was observed at least ten times. The chain combines TRBV18 with TRBJ1-2; perhaps TRBD1 as D (5 bases). Trimming left V 3 bases short and J 3 bases short, with 8 bases between. The germline gives CDR1 KGHSH, CDR2 LQKENI. The CDR3 is made up of 13 amino acids. The CDR3 nucleotides read TGTGCCAGCTCACCGGTCAGGGACTATGGCTACACCTTC. This codes for CASSPVRDYGYTF. Complete variable domain (other parts from reference TRBV18 and TRBJ1-2): NAGVMQNPRHLVRRRGQEARLRCSPMKGHSHVYWYRQLPEEGLKFMVYLQKENIIDESGMPKERFSAEFPKEGPSILRIQQVVRGDSAAYFCASSPVRDYGYTFGSGTRLTVV.

At least ten counts were recorded for this clonotype. In DNA form, the CDR3 reads TGTGCCAGCAGCTTGCTGGGGGGCGGGGGTGAAGCTTTCTTT. The encoded protein is CASSLLGGGGEAFF. The rearrangement joins TRBV5-4 to TRBJ1-1; possible D gene TRBD1, 6 bases. V gave up 1 base and J gave up 7 bases, with 14 bases separating them. The CDR3 is made up of 14 amino acids. Germline-derived CDR1 and CDR2 are SGHNT and YYREEE (reference sequence). Complete variable domain (other parts from reference TRBV5-4 and TRBJ1-1): ETGVTQSPTHLIKTRGQQVTLRCSSQSGHNTVSWYQQALGQGPQFIFQYYREEENGRGNFPPRFSGLQFPNYSSELNVNALELDDSALYLCASSLLGGGGEAFFGQGTRLTVV.

This clonotype was counted many times. This chain connects TRBV12-3 or TRBV12-4 to TRBJ2-5; 8 bases align to TRBD2. V shed 10 bases and J 4 bases; nucleotides not matched to a gene: 14. The CDR3 runs 15 residues. The CDR3 sequence is CATAPGRVGSETQYF. The CDR3 nucleotides read TGTGCCACCGCCCCCGGGAGGGTCGGCTCAGAGACCCAGTACTTC.

This clonotype was seen only a few times. The V and J genes are TRBV24-1 and TRBJ1-2; D perhaps matches TRBD1 (5 bases). CDR1 and CDR2 from the germline V gene are KGHDR and SFDVKD. The CDR3 is 12 residues long. V was clipped by 3 bases and J by 4 bases, with 5 bases between them. This chain's CDR3 is CATSDGGYGYTF. CDR3 nucleotide sequence: TGTGCCACCAGTGATGGGGGCTATGGCTACACCTTC.

This rearrangement joins TRBV15 to TRBJ1-4, with D possibly being TRBD1 (5 bases). Germline CDR1 reads LNHNV; CDR2 reads YYDKDF (reference sequence). V was trimmed by 0 bases and J by 7 bases, leaving 21 bases between them. This CDR3 is 18 amino acids long. In DNA, the CDR3 is TGTGCCACCAGCAGAGAGGGGCCGTTAGAAAGGAACAGTGAAAAACTGTTTTTT. It encodes CATSREGPLERNSEKLFF.